This entry is about one TCR beta chain. Its target antigen remains unknown. No base quality information exists; no much larger clone differs at one position. Sequenced using an Illumina HiSeq 2500. Quantitative 5'-RACE with molecular barcodes was used to prepare TCR beta libraries. For the original study's pipeline: Disease-linked TCR variants were identified with a new computational method built on a probabilistic model of VDJ rearrangement. Using fastp trimming at Q25 and MiXCR clonotype assembly, TCRdb reanalyzed the public sequencing data and kept in-frame beta chains. One record per CDR3 amino acid sequence lists the most common genes and DNA. The V and J calls were determined by TCRdb, not by the authors. In this sample the table shows about 160,000 distinct CDR3 sequences, around 43% of which occur a single time. About 16% of the sample is held by the ten biggest clonotypes. The sample is drawn from a study of CD8 T cells in ankylosing spondylitis (dated by TCRdb to about 2017). Regarding the complete study: The study profiled T cell receptor beta repertoires in healthy donors and ankylosing spondylitis patients to find disease-linked TCR variants. The whole study cohort included some 100 healthy donors and around 25 ankylosing spondylitis patients. Peripheral blood was sampled, and synovial fluid was additionally collected from ankylosing spondylitis patients.

From the germline V gene (reference sequence), CDR1 is LNHNV and CDR2 is YYDKDF. Inclusive of the bounding cysteine and phenylalanine, the CDR3 is 15 residues long. CDR3 DNA only is kept here, 45 bases in frame from base 1. V loses 0 bases, J loses 6 bases, and the germline ends lie 14 bases apart. For each ankylosing spondylitis patient, the synovial fluid sample was matched to a blood sample from that same patient. General conclusions and limits of the study: The disease-linked clones had a CD8+ phenotype and were found at relatively low frequencies in peripheral blood. Significant enrichment of the disease-linked clones was reported in matched synovial fluid samples from ankylosing spondylitis patients. A TCR beta motif of seven or eight highly homologous amino acid variants appeared characteristic of blood from ankylosing spondylitis patients. Some of the motif variants had been reported before in the synovial fluid and blood of reactive arthritis patients, a finding that suggests common disease-initiation mechanisms.

The V gene is TRBV15 and the J gene is TRBJ2-5; the D gene lacks a confident call. The receptor was derived from a male donor with ankylosing spondylitis. Sequenced input: synovial fluid, either unsorted or a sorted T cell fraction (not recorded which). CDR3 loop: CATSREVLGLKTQYF. The nucleotides read TGTGCCACCAGCAGAGAGGTGCTAGGGTTGAAGACCCAGTACTTC.